The clone carrying this T cell receptor (beta chain) was observed at least ten times. The sample comes from a study of blood T cell repertoires in COVID-19. Study background: Spain, Italy and the United States supplied samples that represented acute and convalescent COVID-19. From T cells, B-cell-depleted T cells, or PBMCs came the material, which was cDNA or gDNA.

Between the trimmed V and J ends, which lost 3 bases and 4 bases, there was a span of 10 bases. This CDR3 has 13 residues. CDR1 and CDR2 (germline): GTSNPN, SVGIG (reference sequence). Original analysis: From reference gene primer amplification, estimates of nucleated cell counts were derived. TCRdb's copy holds only in-frame clones and misses some; the assay was immunoSEQ multiplex PCR. V, J and clone size reflect that table, while D and trimming were determined from the DNA. The sample yields 140,000 to 150,000 clones, 80% to 90% seen once. This chain uses TRBV30 with TRBJ1-5; D gene ambiguous. The TCR sequence derives from a man between 60 and 75 years old with active or convalescent COVID-19. The sequenced material came from peripheral blood. The CDR3 protein is CAWRVGWNQPQHF. CDR3 sequence (DNA): TGTGCCTGGAGAGTTGGCTGGAATCAGCCCCAGCATTTT.